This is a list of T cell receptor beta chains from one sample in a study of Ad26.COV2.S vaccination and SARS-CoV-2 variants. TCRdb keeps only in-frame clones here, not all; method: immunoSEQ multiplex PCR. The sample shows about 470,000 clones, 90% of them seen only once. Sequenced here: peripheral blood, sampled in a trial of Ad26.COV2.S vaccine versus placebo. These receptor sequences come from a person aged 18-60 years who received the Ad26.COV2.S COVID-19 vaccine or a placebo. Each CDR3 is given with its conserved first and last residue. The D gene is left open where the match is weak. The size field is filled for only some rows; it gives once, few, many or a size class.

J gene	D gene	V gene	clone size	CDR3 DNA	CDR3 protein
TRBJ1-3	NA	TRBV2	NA	TGTGCCACCCACGGGGGGCTTCGAGGAAACACCATATATTTT	CATHGGLRGNTIYF
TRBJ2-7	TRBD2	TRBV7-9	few	TGTGCCAGCAGCTCCTATGGGCTAGCGGGACGTAAGGTGTCCTACGAGCAGTACTTC	CASSSYGLAGRKVSYEQYF
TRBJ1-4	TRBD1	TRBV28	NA	TGTGCCAGCAGTCCCCAGACAGGGCTTGAAAAACTGTTTTTT	CASSPQTGLEKLFF
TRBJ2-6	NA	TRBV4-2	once	TGTGCCAGCAGCCAAGACGACCCCGCCGGGGCCAACGTCCTGACTTTC	CASSQDDPAGANVLTF
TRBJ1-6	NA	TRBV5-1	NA	TGCGCCAGCAGCCCGACGGCCAATTCACCCCTCCACTTT	CASSPTANSPLHF
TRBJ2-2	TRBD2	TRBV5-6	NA	TGTGCCAGCAGCTTCCGAAGGGAGGGCCGGAGGGAGCTGTTTTTT	CASSFRREGRRELFF
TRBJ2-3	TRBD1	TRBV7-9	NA	TGTGCCAGCAGCTTGGACAGGGGTCCCACCACAGATACGCAGTATTTT	CASSLDRGPTTDTQYF
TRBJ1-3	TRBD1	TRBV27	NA	TGTGCCAGCAGTACCTCCCCAGGGGGCTACGGAAACACCATATATTTT	CASSTSPGGYGNTIYF
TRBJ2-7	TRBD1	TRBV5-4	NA	TGTGCCAGCAGCTCACCGGGACAGGGACACGAGCAGTACTTC	CASSSPGQGHEQYF
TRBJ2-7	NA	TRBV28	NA	TGTGCCAGCAGTTTAGGACTCGGAGGCCACGAGCAGTACTTC	CASSLGLGGHEQYF
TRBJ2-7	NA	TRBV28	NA	TGTGCCAGCAGTCCAACTTGGGGACCGTCCGAGCAGTACTTC	CASSPTWGPSEQYF
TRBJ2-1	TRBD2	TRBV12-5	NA	TGTGCTAGTGGTTTAGGACTAGCGGGAAGTCTCCCCAATGAGCAGTTCTTC	CASGLGLAGSLPNEQFF
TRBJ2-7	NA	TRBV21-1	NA	TGTGCCAGCAAAATTAGCGGGAGGGCCCCCGAGCAGTACTTC	CASKISGRAPEQYF
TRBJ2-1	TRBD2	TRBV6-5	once	TGTGCCAGCCGGACTAGCGGGGGCAATGAGCAGTTCTTC	CASRTSGGNEQFF
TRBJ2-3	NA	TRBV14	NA	TGTGCCAGCAGCCAAGGAGCATTTTTAAATACGCAGTATTTT	CASSQGAFLNTQYF
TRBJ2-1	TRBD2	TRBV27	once	TGTGCCAGCAGCCCCCTAGGACTACTAGCGGGGCTTGGCAATGAGCAGTTCTTC	CASSPLGLLAGLGNEQFF
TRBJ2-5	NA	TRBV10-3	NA	TGTGCCATCAGTGAGTCAAGCAAGACCCAGTACTTC	CAISESSKTQYF
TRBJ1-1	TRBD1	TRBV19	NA	TGTGCCAGTCGGACAGGGATAATGAACACTGAAGCTTTCTTT	CASRTGIMNTEAFF
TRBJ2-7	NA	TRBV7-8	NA	TGTGCCAGCAGTTTTTCCGGCTACTACGAGCAGTACTTC	CASSFSGYYEQYF
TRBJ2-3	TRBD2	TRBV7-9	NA	TGTGCCAGCAGCTTGTTTCCAATACTAGCGGGATTTGCAGATACGCAGTATTTT	CASSLFPILAGFADTQYF
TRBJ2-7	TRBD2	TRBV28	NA	TGTGCCAGCGGCCCGGGGGGGGGCGCAGCCTACGAGCAGTACTTC	CASGPGGGAAYEQYF
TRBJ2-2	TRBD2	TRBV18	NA	TGTGCCAGCTCACCACGGACTAGCGGGACGATAAACACCGGGGAGCTGTTTTTT	CASSPRTSGTINTGELFF
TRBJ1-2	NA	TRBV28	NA	TGTGCCAGCAGTTTCGGGACTTCTAACTATGGCTACACCTTC	CASSFGTSNYGYTF
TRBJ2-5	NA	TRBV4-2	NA	TGTGCCAGCAGCCAAGATGGGGGTACGTGGGGCCGGGGGTCCCAGTACTTC	CASSQDGGTWGRGSQYF
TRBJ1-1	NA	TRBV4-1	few	TGCGCCAGCAGCCATAGAGGGGGTGTAGCTGAAGCTTTCTTT	CASSHRGGVAEAFF
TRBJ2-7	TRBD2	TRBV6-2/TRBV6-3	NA	TGTGCCAGCAGTTACCTAACTAGCGGGAGTGCCTACGAGCAGTACTTC	CASSYLTSGSAYEQYF
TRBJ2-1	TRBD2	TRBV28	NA	TGTGCCAGCAGTTCCACTAGCGGCCAGGACAATGAGCAGTTCTTC	CASSSTSGQDNEQFF
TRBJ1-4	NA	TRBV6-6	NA	TGTGCCAGCATCCCCGAGGAGTCAAGGGGTGAAAAACTGTTTTTT	CASIPEESRGEKLFF
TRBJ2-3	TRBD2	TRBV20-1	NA	TGCAGTGCTAGTCCACTAGCGGGAGTGACAGATACGCAGTATTTT	CSASPLAGVTDTQYF
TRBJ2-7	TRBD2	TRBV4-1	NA	TGCGCCAGCAGCCAAGCGGGGGGTAGCGTGTACGAGCAGTACTTC	CASSQAGGSVYEQYF
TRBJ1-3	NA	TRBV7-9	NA	TGTGCCAGCAGCTTAGGCAGGACCTCTGGAAACACCATATATTTT	CASSLGRTSGNTIYF
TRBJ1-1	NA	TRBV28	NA	TGTGCCAGCAGCCTCACCGGGGCCAACACTGAAGCTTTCTTT	CASSLTGANTEAFF
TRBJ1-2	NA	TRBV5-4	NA	TGTGCCAGCAGCCCCGACAGGAACTATGGCTACACCTTC	CASSPDRNYGYTF
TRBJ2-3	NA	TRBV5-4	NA	TGTGCCAGCAGCCGCCCCCCATTAGAAGATACGCAGTATTTT	CASSRPPLEDTQYF
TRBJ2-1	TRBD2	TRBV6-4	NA	TGTGCCAGCAGTGACTCAGGGCGGGAGGGCCTCAATGAGCAGTTCTTC	CASSDSGREGLNEQFF
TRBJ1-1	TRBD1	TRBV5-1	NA	TGCGCCAGCAGCTTGTTCGTTTTGGGGCCAGGACAGGGTCTAAGCATGAACACTGAAGCTTTCTTT	CASSLFVLGPGQGLSMNTEAFF
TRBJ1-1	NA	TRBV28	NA	TGTGCCAGCAGGGACCGGACAGTTACTGAAGCTTTCTTT	CASRDRTVTEAFF
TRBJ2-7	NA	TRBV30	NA	TGTGCCGGGGGGACAGCTGCCTACGAGCAGTACTTC	CAGGTAAYEQYF
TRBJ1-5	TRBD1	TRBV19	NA	TGTGCCAGTACTGGGACAGGGAGAAATCAGCCCCAGCATTTT	CASTGTGRNQPQHF
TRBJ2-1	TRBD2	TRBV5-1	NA	TGCGCCAGCAGGTTGGGACTAGCGAACTCCTACAATGAGCAGTTCTTC	CASRLGLANSYNEQFF
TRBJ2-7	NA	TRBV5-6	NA	TGTGCCAGCACGATAGCCGGGACTCTGTACGAGCAGTACTTC	CASTIAGTLYEQYF
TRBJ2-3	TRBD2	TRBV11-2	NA	TGTGCCAGCAGCTTTGGACTAGTCACAGATACGCAGTATTTT	CASSFGLVTDTQYF
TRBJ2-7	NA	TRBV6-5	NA	TGTGCCAGCGAGGGCAGCTCCTACGAGCAGTACTTC	CASEGSSYEQYF
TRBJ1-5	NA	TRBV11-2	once	TGTGCCAGCAGCTTAGGGTCCGTCAATCAGCCCCAGCATTTT	CASSLGSVNQPQHF
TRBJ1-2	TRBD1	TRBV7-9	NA	TGTGCCAGCAGCTCTACAGGGGTTGGTGGCTACACCTTC	CASSSTGVGGYTF
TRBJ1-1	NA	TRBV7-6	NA	TGTGCCAGCGCTTGGGGGGCGGGTAAGACTGAAGCTTTCTTT	CASAWGAGKTEAFF
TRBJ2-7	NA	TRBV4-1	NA	TGCGCCAGCAGCCAAGAACGGGGCAGTTTCTCCTACGAGCAGTACTTC	CASSQERGSFSYEQYF
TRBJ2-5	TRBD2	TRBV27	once	TGTGCCAGCAGTTTGGGAGGCGGGAGCACGAAGACCCAGTACTTC	CASSLGGGSTKTQYF
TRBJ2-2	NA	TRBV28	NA	TGTGCCAGCAGTTTCCCGGGGCCGAACACCGGGGAGCTGTTTTTT	CASSFPGPNTGELFF
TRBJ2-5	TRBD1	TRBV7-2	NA	TGTGCCAGCTGCCCCGGGACAGGGGAAGAGACCCAGTACTTC	CASCPGTGEETQYF
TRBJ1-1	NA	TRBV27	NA	TGTGCCAGCAGTTTATCGATAGGGGCAGAGGCTTTCTTT	CASSLSIGAEAFF
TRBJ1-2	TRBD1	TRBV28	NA	TGTGCCAGCTACGCTCCCGGGACAGGGGATGGCTACACCTTC	CASYAPGTGDGYTF
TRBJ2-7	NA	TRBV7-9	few	TGTGCCAGCAGCCCAATGAGGGGGAAGGGCGAGCAGTACTTC	CASSPMRGKGEQYF
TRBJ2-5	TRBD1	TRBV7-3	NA	TGTGCCAGCAGCCAGGGACAGCAAGAGACCCAGTACTTC	CASSQGQQETQYF
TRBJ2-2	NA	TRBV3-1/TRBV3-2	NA	TGTGCCAGCAGCCAAGGAAGAAGGGTTGCCGGGGAGCTGTTTTTT	CASSQGRRVAGELFF
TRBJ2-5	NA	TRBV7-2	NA	TGTGCCAGCAGCTTACGTCGTGGTAACCAAGAGACCCAGTACTTC	CASSLRRGNQETQYF
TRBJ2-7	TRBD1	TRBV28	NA	TGTGCCAGCAGTTTAATAGGGACAGGGCTCGAGCAGTACTTC	CASSLIGTGLEQYF